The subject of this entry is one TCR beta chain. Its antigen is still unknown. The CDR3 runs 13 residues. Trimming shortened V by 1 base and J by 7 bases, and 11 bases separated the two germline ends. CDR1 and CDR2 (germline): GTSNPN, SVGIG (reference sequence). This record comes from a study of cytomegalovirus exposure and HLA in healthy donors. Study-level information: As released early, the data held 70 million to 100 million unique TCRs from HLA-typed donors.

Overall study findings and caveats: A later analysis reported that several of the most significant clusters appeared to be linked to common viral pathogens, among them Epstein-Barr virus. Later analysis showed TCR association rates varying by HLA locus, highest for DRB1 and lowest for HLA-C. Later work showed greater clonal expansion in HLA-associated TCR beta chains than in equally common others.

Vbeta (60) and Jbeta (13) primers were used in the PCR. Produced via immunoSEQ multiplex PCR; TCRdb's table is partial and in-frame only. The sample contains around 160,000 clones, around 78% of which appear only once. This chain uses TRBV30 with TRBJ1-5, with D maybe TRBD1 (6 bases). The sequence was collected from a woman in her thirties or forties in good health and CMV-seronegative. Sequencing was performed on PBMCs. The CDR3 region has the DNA TGTGCCTGGAGTGGAACAGGGTACCAGCCCCAGCATTTT. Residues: CAWSGTGYQPQHF.